A single sample gave rise to the 6 T cell receptor beta chains below, sequenced in a study of T cell changes during pregnancy in multiple sclerosis. Sequencing used immunoSEQ multiplex PCR; TCRdb keeps in-frame clones, though not all of them. The sample includes about 56,000 clones, more than 75% of them seen just once. Source material: peripheral blood from another person, used as feeder cells. The receptor set was obtained from a human donor whose cells served as feeder cells for cultures in a pregnancy study.

The chain uses TRBV7-2 and TRBJ2-2; D is perhaps TRBD1 or TRBD2 (7 bases each). V was pared by 3 bases and J by 5 bases, with 16 bases between. This CDR3 has 16 amino acids. The germline gives CDR1 SGHTA, CDR2 FQGNSA. The CDR3 here is CASSFAGTAGTGELFF. In DNA form, the CDR3 reads TGTGCCAGCAGCTTCGCCGGGACAGCGGGAACCGGGGAGCTGTTTTTT.

This clone came up once. The V and J genes are TRBV18 and TRBJ1-1; 11 bases fit TRBD1. CDR1 KGHSH and CDR2 LQKENI come from the germline V gene. This CDR3 spans 15 amino acids. V lost 3 bases to trimming and J lost 3 bases; unmatched junction nucleotides: 3. The CDR3: CASSPTGQGDTEAFF. The CDR3 coding sequence is TGTGCCAGCTCACCTACGGGACAGGGGGACACTGAAGCTTTCTTT.

The chain recombines TRBV4-2 with TRBJ1-5; the D gene is possibly TRBD1 (5 bases). Trimming removed 5 bases from V and 6 bases from J, with 17 bases in between. Germline CDR1 is LGHNA and CDR2 is YNFKEQ. The CDR3 covers 15 residues. The CDR3 sequence: CASSGGGGFGQPQHF. CDR3 DNA sequence: TGTGCCAGCAGCGGGGGTGGGGGATTTGGTCAGCCCCAGCATTTT.

The chain is built from TRBV5-1 and TRBJ2-7; D gene unclear. V lost 0 bases and J 5 bases, leaving 12 bases between the germline ends. This CDR3 is built from 14 residues. Looked up from germline, CDR1 is SGHRS and CDR2 is YFSETQ. The CDR3 loop is CASSLGPQSDEQYF. The CDR3 region has the DNA TGCGCCAGCAGCTTGGGGCCACAGTCTGACGAGCAGTACTTC. The variable domain in full, with the rest retrieved from reference TRBV5-1 and TRBJ2-7, is KAGVTQTPRYLIKTRGQQVTLSCSPISGHRSVSWYQQTPGQGLQFLFEYFSETQRNKGNFPGRFSGRQFSNSRSEMNVSTLELGDSALYLCASSLGPQSDEQYFGPGTRLTVT.

This clone appeared a few times. The chain joins TRBV25-1 to TRBJ2-6, with TRBD2 matching 7 bases. The V gene's germline CDR1 is MGHDK and CDR2 SYGVNS. The CDR3 runs 16 residues. Unmatched junction bases numbered 6, after V lost 2 bases and J lost 5 bases. The CDR3 bases are TGTGCCAGCAGTGAAGGGGAGGGCACATGGGCCAACGTCCTGACTTTC. Amino acid sequence: CASSEGEGTWANVLTF.

V and J are TRBV9 and TRBJ1-6, with no clear D. Germline-derived CDR1 and CDR2 are SGDLS and YYNGEE. Trimming took 0 bases from V and 6 from J, leaving 7 bases between them. The CDR3 is 14 residues long. The CDR3 DNA sequence: TGTGCCAGCAGCGTAGACGGACCTAATTCACCCCTCCACTTT. This gives the protein CASSVDGPNSPLHF.